These T cell receptor beta chains were read from a single sample in a study of blood T cells in healthy people across ages. TCRdb reprocessed the 5' RACE reads with MiXCR, giving one entry per CDR3 protein. The sample has 1 million to 1.2 million distinct CDR3 sequences; roughly two fifths are singletons. Input material: blood. Every receptor here comes from a man younger than 35 in good health. Each CDR3 is given without its conserved first and last residue. Size values are once, few and many counts, or a class for expanded clones, and some rows have none.

13 | TRBV20-1 | . | SARISGGARYEQY
11 | TRBV20-1 | many | SARDLNGPGYT
13 | TRBV7-6 | few | ASSLEWGRVQPQH
13 | TRBV9 | many | ASSVGGQLNTEAF
12 | TRBV7-2 | . | ASSFLLWNTEAF
10 | TRBV29-1 | few | SGGQASEKLF
15 | TRBV5-1 | few | ASSSYLADSSTDTQY
10 | TRBV5-6 | few | ASSLVAGEAF
10 | TRBV6-6 | many | ASTSGGTEQY
16 | TRBV4-3 | few | ASSQAPQTSGAYNEQF
12 | TRBV6-2/TRBV6-3 | . | ASSYSDGKETQY
11 | TRBV18 | . | ASSPIPGDEQF
14 | TRBV20-1 | many | SARDMTKSSYNEQF
13 | TRBV29-1 | many | STGWGHNYNSPLH
12 | TRBV12-3/TRBV12-4 | . | ASDDSTGNQPQH
9 | TRBV27 | few | ASGGRDAQY
12 | TRBV24-1 | . | ATSTGTMKETQY
10 | TRBV28 | . | ASKVLNEKLF
12 | TRBV5-1 | . | ASSLTTDTYEQY
15 | TRBV12-3/TRBV12-4 | . | ASSGFSSRAYTGELF
13 | TRBV20-1 | many | SARDDLGPKETQY
15 | TRBV6-7 | few | ASSYTTGTAESYGYT
14 | TRBV11-2 | few | ASSSLRQGLNYGYT
15 | TRBV3-1 | . | ASSPDRGRATNEKLF
12 | TRBV7-9 | . | ASSLLLRDYGYT
9 | TRBV12-5 | . | ASGYSYEQY
12 | TRBV14 | few | ASRLGQGGSPLH
14 | TRBV20-1 | . | SARDRSGRGVDGYT
9 | TRBV29-1 | few | SVGGIYGYT
11 | TRBV19 | . | ASRAGAQETQY